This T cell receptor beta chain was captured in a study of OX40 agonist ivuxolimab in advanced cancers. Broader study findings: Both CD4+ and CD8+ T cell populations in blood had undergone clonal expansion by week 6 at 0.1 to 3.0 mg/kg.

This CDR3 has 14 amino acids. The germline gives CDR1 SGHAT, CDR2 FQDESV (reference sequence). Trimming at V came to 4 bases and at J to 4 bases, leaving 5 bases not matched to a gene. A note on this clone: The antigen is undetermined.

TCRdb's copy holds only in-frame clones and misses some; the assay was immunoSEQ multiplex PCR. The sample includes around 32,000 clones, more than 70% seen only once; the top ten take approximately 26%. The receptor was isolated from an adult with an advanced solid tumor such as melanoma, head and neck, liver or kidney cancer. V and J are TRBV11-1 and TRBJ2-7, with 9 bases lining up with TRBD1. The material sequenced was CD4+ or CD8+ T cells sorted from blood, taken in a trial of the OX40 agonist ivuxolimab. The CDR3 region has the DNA TGTGCCAGCAGCTCTACCGGGACAGGGTACGAGCAGTACTTC. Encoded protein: CASSSTGTGYEQYF.